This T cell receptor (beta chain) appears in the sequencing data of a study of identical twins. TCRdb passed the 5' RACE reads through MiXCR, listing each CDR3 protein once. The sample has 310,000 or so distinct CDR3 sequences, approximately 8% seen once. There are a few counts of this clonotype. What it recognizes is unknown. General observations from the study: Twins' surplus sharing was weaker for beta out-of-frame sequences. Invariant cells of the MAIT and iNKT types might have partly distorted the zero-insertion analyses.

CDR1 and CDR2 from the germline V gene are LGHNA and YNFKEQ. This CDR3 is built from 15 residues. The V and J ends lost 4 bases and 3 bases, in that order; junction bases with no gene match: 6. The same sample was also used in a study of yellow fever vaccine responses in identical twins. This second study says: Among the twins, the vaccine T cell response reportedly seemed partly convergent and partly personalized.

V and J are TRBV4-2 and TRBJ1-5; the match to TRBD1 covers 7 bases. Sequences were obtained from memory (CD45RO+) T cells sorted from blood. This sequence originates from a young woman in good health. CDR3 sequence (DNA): TGTGCCAGCAGCCCAAGGACAGGATTCAATCAGCCCCAGCATTTT. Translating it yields CASSPRTGFNQPQHF.